These T cell receptor beta chains were read from a single sample in a study of T cells in Graves' hyperthyroidism and ophthalmopathy. MiXCR was run by TCRdb on the multiplex PCR reads, yielding one entry per CDR3 protein. Among a few hundred thousand distinct CDR3 sequences listed, 17% were seen once. Sequenced material: blood. The receptors here all came from a woman between 50 and 59 years old with Graves' hyperthyroidism. Both conserved end residues are part of each CDR3. The order of the fields is J gene, V gene, D gene, clone size, CDR3 protein, CDR3 DNA. The D gene is left open where the match is weak. The size of a clone is reported for some rows only, either as once, few or many, or as a class for expanded clones.

>TRBJ1-1|TRBV11-3|-|-
CASSIGRANTEAFF
TGTGCCAGCAGCATTGGACGTGCGAACACTGAAGCTTTCTTT
>TRBJ1-2|TRBV7-9|-|many
CASSLPGGGYGYTF
TGTGCCAGCAGCTTGCCGGGGGGCGGCTATGGCTACACCTTC
>TRBJ2-2|TRBV18|-|few
CASSPPPGEAGELFF
TGTGCCAGCTCACCACCGCCAGGTGAAGCCGGGGAGCTGTTTTTT
>TRBJ2-7|TRBV7-9|TRBD1|-
CASSLAAGGYEQYF
TGTGCCAGCAGCTTAGCGGCAGGGGGCTACGAGCAGTACTTC
>TRBJ2-2|TRBV10-3|-|-
CAISPATGELFF
TGTGCCATCAGTCCCGCTACCGGGGAGCTGTTTTTT
>TRBJ2-6|TRBV15|-|many
CATSRTSGANVLTF
TGTGCCACCAGCAGGACGTCTGGGGCCAACGTCCTGACTTTC
>TRBJ1-2|TRBV6-1|-|few
CASSEMRESSGYTF
TGTGCCAGCAGTGAAATGAGGGAGTCTTCTGGCTACACCTTC
>TRBJ2-1|TRBV12-3/TRBV12-4|TRBD2|many
CASSLAAQLADEQFF
TGTGCCAGCAGTTTAGCCGCGCAACTAGCGGATGAGCAGTTCTTC
>TRBJ2-6|TRBV12-3/TRBV12-4|TRBD1|many
CASSLGTGSGANVLTF
TGTGCCAGCAGTTTAGGGACAGGGTCTGGGGCCAACGTCCTGACTTTC
>TRBJ1-1|TRBV6-1|TRBD1|-
CASSDRAREAFF
TGTGCCAGCAGCGACAGGGCGCGTGAAGCTTTCTTT
>TRBJ2-3|TRBV27|-|many
CASTDAQLGDTQYF
TGTGCCAGTACTGACGCGCAATTAGGAGATACGCAGTATTTT
>TRBJ1-2|TRBV28|TRBD1|many
CASTDRGYGYTF
TGTGCCAGCACGGACAGGGGCTATGGCTACACCTTC
>TRBJ2-4|TRBV27|TRBD1|many
CASARGTGGFFQYF
TGTGCCAGCGCCCGAGGGACAGGGGGCTTCTTTCAGTACTTC
>TRBJ2-7|TRBV20-1|-|many
CSASQSPGGVRREQYF
TGCAGTGCTAGTCAAAGTCCTGGCGGAGTCCGGCGCGAGCAGTACTTC
>TRBJ2-7|TRBV27|-|many
CASSSNARGSGFGEQYF
TGTGCCAGCAGTTCTAATGCCAGGGGTTCGGGGTTTGGAGAGCAGTACTTC
>TRBJ2-1|TRBV7-2|-|-
CASSSDVNSYNEQFF
TGTGCCAGCAGCTCGGACGTGAACTCCTACAATGAGCAGTTCTTC
>TRBJ2-5|TRBV10-3|-|many
CAISGTGKETQYF
TGTGCCATCAGTGGGACGGGAAAAGAGACCCAGTACTTC
>TRBJ2-5|TRBV20-1|-|many
CSASPPGLKTQYF
TGCAGTGCTAGCCCTCCAGGGCTGAAGACCCAGTACTTC
>TRBJ2-5|TRBV7-6|-|many
CASSLVWETQYF
TGTGCCAGCAGCTTAGTATGGGAGACCCAGTACTTC
>TRBJ2-2|TRBV19|TRBD1|-
CASSWGQPWELFF
TGTGCCAGTAGTTGGGGACAGCCATGGGAGCTGTTTTTT
>TRBJ1-2|TRBV12-3/TRBV12-4|TRBD1|-
CASSPLDPTGGADGYTF
TGTGCCAGCAGCCCCCTTGACCCGACAGGGGGGGCGGATGGCTACACCTTC
>TRBJ2-7|TRBV5-1|TRBD2|-
CASSILAEPSYEQYF
TGCGCCAGCAGTATACTAGCGGAGCCGTCCTACGAGCAGTACTTC